The following is a T cell receptor beta chain sequence with its context. Its target is unknown. These data belong to a study of shared clonotypes between healthy human individuals. Whole-study findings and limits: Sequencing of the sorted subsets was shown by rarefaction to be incomplete despite large depth.

At a deep level, the assay was run. Only in-frame clones appear in the TCRdb table, and some are missing; sequencing was by immunoSEQ multiplex PCR. The sample has 500,000 or so clones; about 96% are singletons. The germline V gene has CDR1 MDHEN and CDR2 SYDVKM. V dropped 8 bases and J dropped 5 bases, with 9 bases sitting between them. The CDR3 has 11 residues. This sequence originates from a woman aged 25 to 39 in good health. The rearrangement links TRBV28 to TRBJ1-2; D uncertain. The sample consisted of naive CD4+ T cells sorted from blood. Regarding subset: CD45RA+ positively selected. The CDR3 DNA is TGTGCCAGCTCTACTCTTTATGGCTACACCTTC. Its translation is CASSTLYGYTF.